These 10 T cell receptor beta chains were sequenced from one sample in a study of T cells in Graves' hyperthyroidism and ophthalmopathy. RNA transcripts provided the source from which TCR beta CDR3 regions were amplified. HTBI primers were the set used in a first-round RT-PCR of the TCR CDR3. TCRdb reprocessed the multiplex PCR reads via MiXCR and lists one record per CDR3 protein. Among about 160,000 distinct CDR3 sequences listed, about 9% were seen once. Sequenced sample: blood. All receptors come from a woman aged 18-29 years with Graves' hyperthyroidism that later progressed to Graves' ophthalmopathy.

The V gene is TRBV9, the J gene TRBJ2-2; maybe TRBD2 (6 bases). This CDR3 region has 16 residues. V gave up 4 bases and J gave up 3 bases, with 16 bases separating them. Per the germline V gene, CDR1 is SGDLS and CDR2 is YYNGEE. This CDR3 reads CASSPLGGEDTGELFF. The CDR3 nucleotides read TGTGCCAGCAGCCCTCTCGGGGGTGAGGACACCGGGGAGCTGTTTTTT.

This clonotype was seen a handful of times. The V and J genes are TRBV20-1 and TRBJ1-5, with D maybe TRBD1 (5 bases). The CDR3 spans 14 residues. V lost 6 bases to trimming and J lost 9 bases, with 21 bases between them. Looked up from germline, CDR1 is DFQATT and CDR2 is SNEGSKA (reference sequence). CDR3 amino acids: CSAPTATNQGPQHF. Here the CDR3 DNA reads TGCAGTGCCCCGACAGCCACTAACCAAGGGCCCCAGCATTTT.

This clonotype was counted only a few times. The CDR3 here is CSARTAGANQPQHF. The CDR3 coding sequence is TGCAGTGCTAGGACGGCCGGGGCGAATCAGCCCCAGCATTTT. The chain has TRBV20-1 and TRBJ1-5; possible D gene TRBD1, 5 bases. Germline V gives CDR1 DFQATT, CDR2 SNEGSKA (reference sequence). V was trimmed by 3 bases and J by 4 bases, leaving 13 bases between them. The CDR3 runs to 14 residues.

The sample holds many counts of this clonotype. The chain recombines TRBV6-1 with TRBJ2-4; TRBD2 is a possible D gene (6 bases). The ends were cut back, 2 bases at V and 6 bases at J, with 17 bases in the middle. CDR1 MNHNS and CDR2 SASEGT come from the germline V gene. This CDR3 comprises 16 residues. Here the CDR3 DNA reads TGTGCCAGCAGTGAACAGCCGGGGAGGTCAGGAAACATTCAGTACTTC. This encodes CASSEQPGRSGNIQYF.

This clonotype was seen repeatedly, ten times or more. The chain uses TRBV11-1 and TRBJ2-2; D remains ambiguous. Germline loops: CDR1 SGHAT, CDR2 FQDESV (reference sequence). V was shortened by 2 bases and J by 6 bases, with 10 bases between the two germline ends. CDR3 length: 14 amino acids. The CDR3 region is CASSLIRVPGELFF. The CDR3 bases are TGTGCCAGCAGCTTAATCCGGGTCCCCGGGGAGCTGTTTTTT.

This clonotype has just a few counts. A much larger clone lies a single base off, so this may be a read error. The genes are TRBV29-1 and TRBJ2-1, with D possibly called TRBD1 or TRBD2 (5 bases each). The CDR3 runs to 15 residues. The germline CDR1 and CDR2 sequences are SQVTM and ANQGSEA. The CDR3 protein is CSVDGTRSGADEQLF. Here the CDR3 DNA reads TGCAGCGTTGATGGGACCCGGAGTGGGGCGGATGAGCAGCTCTTC.

This clonotype showed up many times. The CDR3 here is CAWSVEGSPMYQPQHF. The CDR3 DNA follows: TGTGCCTGGAGTGTAGAAGGCAGCCCGATGTATCAGCCCCAGCATTTT. The rearrangement uses TRBV30 and TRBJ1-5; D is uncertain. This CDR3 region has 16 residues. The V gene lost 0 bases and the J gene lost 5 bases, with 17 bases spanning the gap. CDR1 GTSNPN and CDR2 SVGIG come from the germline V gene (reference sequence).

This clonotype has at least ten counts. The CDR3 protein is CSASLGGMANEQFF. CDR3 nucleotide sequence: TGCAGTGCTAGTTTGGGGGGCATGGCTAATGAGCAGTTCTTC. V and J are TRBV20-1 and TRBJ2-1, with D tentatively TRBD1 or TRBD2 (6 bases each). The V gene lost 3 bases and the J gene lost 7 bases, with 16 bases spanning the gap. The V gene's germline CDR1 is DFQATT and CDR2 SNEGSKA (reference sequence). This CDR3 contains 14 residues.

This clonotype was seen repeatedly, ten times or more. The V and J genes are TRBV19 and TRBJ2-7; 7 bases line up with TRBD1. Germline V gives CDR1 LNHDA, CDR2 SQIVND (reference sequence). This CDR3 has 16 amino acids. V lost 5 bases, J lost 4 bases, and 14 bases stayed unmatched. The CDR3 region is CASSVTGTTTLYEQYF. DNA for the CDR3: TGTGCCAGTAGTGTGACAGGGACCACGACATTATACGAGCAGTACTTC.

This clonotype was counted many times. This chain joins TRBV10-3 and TRBJ1-1, with D possibly being TRBD1 (5 bases). The V gene lost 3 bases and the J gene lost 10 bases, with 9 bases spanning the gap. The germline V gene has CDR1 ENHRY and CDR2 SYGVKD. This CDR3 has 11 amino acids. The DNA of the CDR3 is TGTGCCATCAGTGAAACGGGGGTAGCTTTCTTT. Translating gives CAISETGVAFF.